This T cell receptor (beta chain) was retrieved from a study of T cell changes during pregnancy in multiple sclerosis. Only in-frame clones appear in the TCRdb table, and some are missing; sequencing was by immunoSEQ multiplex PCR. The sample has about 84,000 clones; 85% to 95% are singletons. In this sample, this clone turned up once. An end of the junction differs from the germline gene, which may be a read error. The CDR3 totals 13 residues. Germline assignment: CDR1 SNHLY and CDR2 FYNNEI. The sequence was obtained from a female donor in good health, enrolled as a control in a pregnancy study. This rearrangement joins TRBV2 to TRBJ2-7, with D unresolved. The sequencing here drew on peripheral blood, taken in the second trimester of pregnancy. CDR3 DNA: TGTGCCAGCAGCGAAGACTCCTACTCCCCGCAGTACTTC. Encoded protein: CASSEDSYSPQYF.